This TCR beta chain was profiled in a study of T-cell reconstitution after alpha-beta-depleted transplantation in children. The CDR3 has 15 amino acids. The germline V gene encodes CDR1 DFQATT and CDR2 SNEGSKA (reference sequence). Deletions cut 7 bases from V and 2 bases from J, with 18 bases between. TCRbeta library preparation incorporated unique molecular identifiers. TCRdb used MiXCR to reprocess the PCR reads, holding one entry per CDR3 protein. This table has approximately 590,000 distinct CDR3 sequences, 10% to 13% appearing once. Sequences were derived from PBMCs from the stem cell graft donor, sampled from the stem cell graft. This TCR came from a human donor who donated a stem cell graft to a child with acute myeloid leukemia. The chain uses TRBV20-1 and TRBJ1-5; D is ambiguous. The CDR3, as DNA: TGCAGTGTGGGAAGGGTCCAAGTCGGCAATCAGCCCCAGCATTTT. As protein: CSVGRVQVGNQPQHF.